Listed below are T cell receptor beta chains from one sample, sequenced in a study of sequential checkpoint blockade in melanoma. This table comes from immunoSEQ multiplex PCR, and its TCRdb copy is limited to in-frame clones, with some not included. The data contain roughly 13,000 clones, around 20% of them singletons. The sample consisted of tumor tissue (inferred from file names), taken from a patient given nivolumab and ipilimumab in sequence. The receptors here all came from a human donor with melanoma. The CDR3 runs from the conserved cysteine through the conserved F or W. Each record gives: J gene, clone size, V gene, D gene, CDR3 protein, CDR3 DNA. A D gene is named only where the DNA matches it firmly. Expanded clones are given a class, and other clones once, few, many or no size at all.

TRBJ2-1 large TRBV6-8 TRBD1 CASSAGQGAYNEQFF TGTGCCAGCAGTGCGGGACAGGGGGCCTACAATGAGCAGTTCTTC
TRBJ2-7 few TRBV11-1 - CASGAGTRSYEQYF TGTGCCAGCGGGGCCGGGACGCGATCCTACGAGCAGTACTTC
TRBJ1-6 few TRBV4-1 - CASSRDSWDNSPLHF TGCGCCAGCAGCCGAGACAGCTGGGATAATTCACCCCTCCACTTT
TRBJ2-7 - TRBV11-3 - CASSLDSSGAYEQYF TGTGCCAGCAGCTTAGATTCTTCAGGAGCCTACGAGCAGTACTTC
TRBJ2-5 - TRBV29-1 - CSVDPLSETQYF TGCAGCGTTGACCCCCTATCGGAGACCCAGTACTTC
TRBJ1-6 few TRBV19 - CASSLGNSPLHF TGTGCCAGTAGTTTGGGGAATTCACCCCTCCACTTT
TRBJ1-5 few TRBV6-8 - CASIGGEEPQHF TGTGCCAGCATTGGGGGTGAGGAGCCCCAGCATTTT
TRBJ2-7 - TRBV28 - CASSSGLSYEQYF TGTGCCAGCAGTTCGGGACTTTCCTACGAGCAGTACTTC
TRBJ2-7 - TRBV9 - CASSGGGYAGSYEQYF TGTGCCAGCAGCGGCGGGGGCTACGCAGGATCCTACGAGCAGTACTTC
TRBJ1-3 once TRBV12-5 - CASGLGGFGNTIYF TGTGCTAGTGGTTTAGGAGGATTCGGAAACACCATATATTTT
TRBJ2-2 - TRBV14 - CASSQYPGLNTGELFF TGTGCCAGCAGCCAATACCCCGGCTTAAACACCGGGGAGCTGTTTTTT
TRBJ2-1 medium-sized TRBV11-3 - CASSLGRARGGYNEQFF TGTGCCAGCAGCTTAGGCCGGGCCAGGGGCGGGTACAATGAGCAGTTCTTC
TRBJ2-7 few TRBV11-3 TRBD2 CASSQGAGGPREQYF TGTGCCAGCAGCCAAGGCGCGGGAGGGCCTCGGGAGCAGTACTTC
TRBJ2-3 many TRBV4-1 - CASSQDVENTQYF TGCGCCAGCAGCCAAGACGTGGAAAATACGCAGTATTTT
TRBJ1-6 - TRBV5-1 TRBD1 CASSSSGTDNSPLHF TGCGCCAGCAGCTCTTCCGGGACAGATAATTCACCCCTCCACTTT
TRBJ2-1 few TRBV6-8 TRBD2 CAITQGLAGVDEQFF TGTGCCATCACCCAGGGACTAGCGGGAGTGGATGAGCAGTTCTTC
TRBJ2-2 few TRBV6-8 TRBD2 CASSQSGGANTGELFF TGTGCCAGCAGTCAGAGCGGGGGGGCGAACACCGGGGAGCTGTTTTTT
TRBJ1-5 - TRBV29-1 - CSVEGGVGQPQHF TGCAGCGTTGAGGGAGGGGTGGGTCAGCCCCAGCATTTT
TRBJ2-7 few TRBV9 - CASSPASDYEQYF TGTGCCAGCAGCCCTGCTTCGGACTACGAGCAGTACTTC
TRBJ2-7 - TRBV11-3 - CASSLVGSSYEQYF TGTGCCAGCAGCTTAGTAGGGAGCTCCTACGAGCAGTACTTC
TRBJ1-1 - TRBV9 - CASNPGGQNTEAFF TGTGCCAGCAACCCTGGAGGCCAGAACACTGAAGCTTTCTTT
TRBJ2-2 - TRBV14 TRBD2 CASSPGVPGLAGVTGELFF TGTGCCAGCAGCCCAGGGGTGCCAGGACTAGCGGGAGTCACCGGGGAGCTGTTTTTT
TRBJ1-4 - TRBV2 - CASSGAGAEKLFF TGTGCCAGCAGTGGGGCAGGGGCTGAAAAACTGTTTTTT
TRBJ2-2 few TRBV6-8 - CASSHLLRSDTGELFF TGTGCCAGCAGTCACCTGTTGAGGTCTGACACCGGGGAGCTGTTTTTT
TRBJ2-1 few TRBV6-7 - CASSYPAEQFF TGTGCCAGCAGTTACCCTGCGGAGCAGTTCTTC
TRBJ2-2 - TRBV29-1 - CSVEAGVNTGELFF TGCAGCGTTGAAGCAGGGGTTAACACCGGGGAGCTGTTTTTT
TRBJ2-1 medium-sized TRBV11-3 TRBD2 CASSLPGGLNEQFF TGTGCCAGCAGCTTACCGGGAGGGTTGAACGAGCAGTTCTTC
TRBJ2-7 - TRBV29-1 - CSVKDSPYEQYF TGCAGCGTTAAGGACAGCCCCTACGAGCAGTACTTC
TRBJ1-4 few TRBV11-3 - CASSSGGGARRTNEKLFF TGTGCCAGCAGCTCCGGTGGGGGGGCGCGGAGGACTAATGAAAAACTGTTTTTT
TRBJ1-1 many TRBV9 TRBD1 CASRFDRGNTEAFF TGTGCCAGTCGATTCGACAGGGGGAACACTGAAGCTTTCTTT
TRBJ2-7 - TRBV28 - CASSFSPGASYEQYF TGTGCCAGCAGTTTCTCGCCAGGGGCAAGCTACGAGCAGTACTTC
TRBJ1-5 medium-sized TRBV28 - CASSLLVGQPQHF TGTGCCAGCAGTTTACTAGTAGGGCAGCCCCAGCATTTT
TRBJ1-1 few TRBV4-1 - CASGFGQLNTEAFF TGCGCCAGCGGTTTCGGACAGTTGAACACTGAAGCTTTCTTT
TRBJ2-5 many TRBV12-5 - CASTDRYQETQYF TGTGCCAGCACGGACCGGTACCAAGAGACCCAGTACTTC
TRBJ1-3 many TRBV11-3 - CASSFRQVSGNTIYF TGTGCCAGCAGCTTTCGACAGGTCTCTGGAAACACCATATATTTT
TRBJ1-1 - TRBV5-1 TRBD1 CASSLDSGGFEAFF TGCGCCAGCAGCTTGGACTCAGGGGGCTTTGAAGCTTTCTTT
TRBJ1-5 - TRBV28 - CASSPFSGYSNQPQHF TGTGCCAGCAGCCCGTTTTCGGGGTATAGCAATCAGCCCCAGCATTTT
TRBJ1-5 many TRBV6-8 TRBD1 CAIRAGTGFNQPQHF TGTGCCATCAGGGCCGGGACAGGGTTCAATCAGCCCCAGCATTTT
TRBJ2-3 few TRBV6-8 TRBD2 CASVAGGSTDTQYF TGTGCCAGCGTCGCGGGAGGGAGCACAGATACGCAGTATTTT
TRBJ1-6 many TRBV11-3 - CASSDRLGDNSPLHF TGTGCCAGCAGTGACAGGTTGGGGGATAATTCACCCCTCCACTTT
TRBJ2-2 many TRBV9 - CASSLDRTTGELFF TGTGCCAGCTCCTTAGACAGGACAACCGGGGAGCTGTTTTTT
TRBJ2-3 - TRBV11-1 TRBD2 CASGGLAELLLDTQYF TGTGCCAGCGGGGGACTAGCGGAGCTGCTCTTGGATACGCAGTATTTT
TRBJ2-2 few TRBV11-3 - CASALGTPISVVTGELFF TGTGCCAGCGCGCTTGGGACTCCCATTAGTGTGGTTACCGGGGAGCTGTTTTTT
TRBJ1-5 - TRBV6-8 - CASTPAGGNQPQHF TGTGCCAGCACCCCGGCCGGGGGCAATCAGCCCCAGCATTTT
TRBJ1-1 - TRBV5-1 - CASSYTGYGSQNTEAFF TGCGCCAGCAGTTATACAGGGTACGGCAGCCAGAACACTGAAGCTTTCTTT
TRBJ1-1 medium-sized TRBV6-8 - CASSYVRENTEAFF TGTGCCAGCAGTTACGTCCGCGAGAACACTGAAGCTTTCTTT
TRBJ2-1 - TRBV10-2 - CASRETAHNEQFF TGCGCCAGTCGGGAAACGGCACACAATGAGCAGTTCTTC
TRBJ2-5 - TRBV25-1 - CASSPRVVVPGAQYF TGTGCCAGCAGTCCACGGGTCGTAGTACCGGGGGCCCAGTACTTC
TRBJ1-6 few TRBV28 - CASSPPGEPNSPLHF TGTGCCAGCAGTCCGCCCGGGGAGCCCAATTCACCCCTCCACTTT
TRBJ1-5 - TRBV11-3 - CASSRTPDSNQPQHF TGTGCCAGCAGCCGGACACCCGATAGCAATCAGCCCCAGCATTTT
TRBJ2-3 - TRBV28 - CASSLPAGTDTQYF TGTGCCAGCAGTTTACCCGCCGGGACAGATACGCAGTATTTT
TRBJ1-1 - TRBV28 - CASRGRVVAEAFF TGTGCCAGCAGGGGGAGGGTGGTCGCTGAAGCTTTCTTT
TRBJ1-1 - TRBV12-5 - CASIEREMNTEAFF TGTGCCAGCATTGAGCGGGAGATGAACACTGAAGCTTTCTTT
TRBJ2-5 - TRBV29-1 TRBD2 CSATLAGETQYF TGCAGCGCCACGCTAGCGGGAGAGACCCAGTACTTC